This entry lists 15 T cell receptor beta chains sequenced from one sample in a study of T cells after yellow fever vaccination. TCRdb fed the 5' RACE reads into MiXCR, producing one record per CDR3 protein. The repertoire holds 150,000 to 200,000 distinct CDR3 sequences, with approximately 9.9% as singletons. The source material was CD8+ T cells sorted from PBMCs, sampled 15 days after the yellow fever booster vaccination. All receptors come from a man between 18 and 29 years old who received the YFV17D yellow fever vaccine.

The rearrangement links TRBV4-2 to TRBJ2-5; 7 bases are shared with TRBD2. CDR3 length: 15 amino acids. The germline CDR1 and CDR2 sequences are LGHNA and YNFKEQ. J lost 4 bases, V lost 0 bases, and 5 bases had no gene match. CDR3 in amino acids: CASSQELLALETQYF. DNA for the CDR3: TGTGCCAGCAGCCAAGAGCTACTAGCGCTAGAGACCCAGTACTTC.

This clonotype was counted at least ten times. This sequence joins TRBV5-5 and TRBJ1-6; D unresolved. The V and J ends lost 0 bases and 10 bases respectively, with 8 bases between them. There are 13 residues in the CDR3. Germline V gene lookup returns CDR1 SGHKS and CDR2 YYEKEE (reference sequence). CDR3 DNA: TGTGCCAGCAGCTTGGCGCAATCATCACCCCTCCACTTT. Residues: CASSLAQSSPLHF.

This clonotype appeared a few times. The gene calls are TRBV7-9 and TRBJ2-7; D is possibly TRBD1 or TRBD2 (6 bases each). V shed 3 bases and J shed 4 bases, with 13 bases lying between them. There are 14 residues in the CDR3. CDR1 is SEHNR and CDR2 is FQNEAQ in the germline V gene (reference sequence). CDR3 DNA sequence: TGTGCCAGCAGCTTGGGGGGCCGGGCGTACGAGCAGTACTTC. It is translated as CASSLGGRAYEQYF.

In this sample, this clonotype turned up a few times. The CDR3 spells CASSQESATATNEKLFF. The CDR3 nucleotides read TGCGCCAGCAGCCAAGAGTCTGCAACGGCAACTAATGAAAAACTGTTTTTT. The V call is TRBV4-3, the J call TRBJ1-4; unclear D gene. The CDR3 is 17 residues long. V lost 0 bases and J 0 bases, leaving 11 bases between the germline ends. Germline CDR1 LGHNA, CDR2 YSLEER.

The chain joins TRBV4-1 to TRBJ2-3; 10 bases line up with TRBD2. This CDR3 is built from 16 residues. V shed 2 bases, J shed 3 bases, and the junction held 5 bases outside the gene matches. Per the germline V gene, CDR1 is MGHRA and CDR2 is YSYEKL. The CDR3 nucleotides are TGCGCCAGCAGCCAAAATCTAGCGGGGGTAACAGATACGCAGTATTTT. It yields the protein CASSQNLAGVTDTQYF.

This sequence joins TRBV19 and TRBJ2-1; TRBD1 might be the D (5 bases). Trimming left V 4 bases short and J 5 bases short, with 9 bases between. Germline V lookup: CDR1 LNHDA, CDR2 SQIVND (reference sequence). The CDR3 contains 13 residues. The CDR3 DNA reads TGTGCCAGTAGTAGCACAGGTCACAATGAGCAGTTCTTC. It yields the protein CASSSTGHNEQFF.

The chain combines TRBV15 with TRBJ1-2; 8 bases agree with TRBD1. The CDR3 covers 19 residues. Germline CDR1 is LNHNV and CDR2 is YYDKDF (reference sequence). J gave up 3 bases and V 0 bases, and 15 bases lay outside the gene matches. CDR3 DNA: TGTGCCACCAGCAGAGAGGTTCTCGGACAGGGAGAGTGGGACTATGGCTACACCTTC. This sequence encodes CATSREVLGQGEWDYGYTF.

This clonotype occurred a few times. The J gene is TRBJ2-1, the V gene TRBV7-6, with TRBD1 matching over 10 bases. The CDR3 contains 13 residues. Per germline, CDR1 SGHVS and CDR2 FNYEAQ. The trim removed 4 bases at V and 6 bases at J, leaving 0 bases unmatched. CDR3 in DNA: TGTGCCAGCAGCTGGACAGGGGGCAATGAGCAGTTCTTC. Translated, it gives CASSWTGGNEQFF.

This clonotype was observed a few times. DNA of the CDR3: TGTGCCAGCAGTCCACCCGGACAATACGGCTACACCTTC. It specifies CASSPPGQYGYTF. This rearrangement joins TRBV6-5 to TRBJ1-2, with a weak D call TRBD1 (5 bases). The CDR3 contains 13 residues. V lost 5 bases, J lost 8 bases, and 15 bases lay in between. CDR1 is MNHEY and CDR2 is SVGAGI in the germline V gene.

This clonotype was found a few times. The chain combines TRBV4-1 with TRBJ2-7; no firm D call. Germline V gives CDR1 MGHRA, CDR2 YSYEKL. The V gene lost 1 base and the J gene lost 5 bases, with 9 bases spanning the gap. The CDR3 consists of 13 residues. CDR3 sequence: CASSQVQGHEQYV. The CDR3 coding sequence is TGCGCCAGCAGCCAAGTCCAAGGGCACGAGCAGTACGTC.

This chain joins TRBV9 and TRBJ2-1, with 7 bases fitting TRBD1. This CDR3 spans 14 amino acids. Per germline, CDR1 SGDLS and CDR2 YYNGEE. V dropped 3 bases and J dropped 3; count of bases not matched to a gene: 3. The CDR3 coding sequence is TGTGCCAGCAGCGAGGGGGACAGCTACAATGAGCAGTTCTTC. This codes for CASSEGDSYNEQFF.

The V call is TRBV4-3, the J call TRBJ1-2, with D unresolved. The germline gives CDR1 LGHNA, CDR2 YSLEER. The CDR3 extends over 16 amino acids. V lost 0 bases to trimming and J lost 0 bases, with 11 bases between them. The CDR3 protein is CASSQDWTDPNYGYTF. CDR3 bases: TGCGCCAGCAGCCAAGATTGGACGGACCCTAACTATGGCTACACCTTC.

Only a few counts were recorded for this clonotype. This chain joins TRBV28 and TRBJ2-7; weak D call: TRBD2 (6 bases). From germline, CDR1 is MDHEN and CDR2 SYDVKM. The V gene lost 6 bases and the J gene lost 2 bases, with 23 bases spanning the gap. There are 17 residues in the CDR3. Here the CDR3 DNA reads TGTGCCAGCAGCAACCCCGGGACTGGAGACTATACCTACGAGCAGTACGTC. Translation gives CASSNPGTGDYTYEQYV.

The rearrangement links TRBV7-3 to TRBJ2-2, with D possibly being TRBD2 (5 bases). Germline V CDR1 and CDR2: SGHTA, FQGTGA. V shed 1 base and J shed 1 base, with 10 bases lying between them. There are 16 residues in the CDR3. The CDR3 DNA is TGTGCCAGCAGCTTAAGTCCCGGGGTGAACACCGGGGAGCTGTTTTTT. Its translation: CASSLSPGVNTGELFF.

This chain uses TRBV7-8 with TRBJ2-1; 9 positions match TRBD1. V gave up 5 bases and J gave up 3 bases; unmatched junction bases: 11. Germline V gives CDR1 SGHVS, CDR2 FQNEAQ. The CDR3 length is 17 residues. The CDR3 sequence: CASSPGTGRVDYNEQFF. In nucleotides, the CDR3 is TGTGCCAGCAGCCCCGGGACAGGGAGAGTAGACTACAATGAGCAGTTCTTC.